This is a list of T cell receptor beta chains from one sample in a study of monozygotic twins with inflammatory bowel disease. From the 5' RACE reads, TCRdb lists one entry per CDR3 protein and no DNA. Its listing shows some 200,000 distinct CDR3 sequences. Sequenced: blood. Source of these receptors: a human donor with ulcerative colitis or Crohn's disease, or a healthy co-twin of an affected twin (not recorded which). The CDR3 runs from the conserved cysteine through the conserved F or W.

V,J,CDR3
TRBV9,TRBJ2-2,CASSSPSGSHTGELFF
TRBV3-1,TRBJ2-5,CASSPVVAGGTQYF
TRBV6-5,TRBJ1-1,CASSYRTGGNVDTEAFF
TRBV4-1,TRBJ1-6,CASSQGGVNLHF
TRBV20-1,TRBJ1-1,CSARDVRTGRNTEAFF
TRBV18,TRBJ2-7,CASSPPSSYEQYF
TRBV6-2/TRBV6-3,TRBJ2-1,CASSRILTGLNEQFF
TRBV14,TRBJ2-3,CASSPWDTTDTQYF
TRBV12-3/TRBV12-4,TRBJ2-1,CASSPTSGGAGNNEQFF
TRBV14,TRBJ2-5,CASRPGTSRSETQYF
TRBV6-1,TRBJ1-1,CASRPGTLNTEAFF
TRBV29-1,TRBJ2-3,CSVATTSTDTQYF
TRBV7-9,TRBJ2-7,CASSREVFEQYF
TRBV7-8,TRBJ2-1,CASSSFTRNKQFF
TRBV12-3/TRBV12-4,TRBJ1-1,CASSLAPPGAEAFF
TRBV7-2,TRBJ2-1,CASSLEVLRNEQFF
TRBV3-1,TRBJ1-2,CASSPRTVSYGYTF
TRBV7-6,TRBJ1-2,CASSLSDSNYGYTF
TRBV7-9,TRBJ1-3,CASSLAQGQGAGNTIYF
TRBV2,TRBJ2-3,CASSSQRPSTDTQYF
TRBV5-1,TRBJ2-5,CASSLLTGGSETQYF
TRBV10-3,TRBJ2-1,CATTPSSYNEQFF
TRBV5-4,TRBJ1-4,CASSLTGTSEKLFF
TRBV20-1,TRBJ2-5,CSARFWRELETQYF
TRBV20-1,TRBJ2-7,CSARTGRHYEQYF
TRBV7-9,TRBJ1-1,CASSPGGSEAFF
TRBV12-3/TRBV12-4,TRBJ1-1,CASSLAGGGHTEAFF
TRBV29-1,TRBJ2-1,CSVDGPRTQSSYNEQFF
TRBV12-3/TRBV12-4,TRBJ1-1,CASSPLSVTEAFF
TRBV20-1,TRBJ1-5,CSAGRVQSDQPQHF
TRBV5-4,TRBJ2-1,CASSLKLAGTQFF
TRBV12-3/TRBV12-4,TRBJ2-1,CASSFARYEGDEQFF
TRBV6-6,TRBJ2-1,CASSYSLNEQFF
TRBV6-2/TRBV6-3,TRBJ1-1,CASSYGEQGTEAFF
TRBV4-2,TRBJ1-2,CASSPEGWYGYTF
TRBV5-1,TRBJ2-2,CASSSRGLPVGDTGELFF
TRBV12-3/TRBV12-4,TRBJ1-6,CASSLGHSPLHF
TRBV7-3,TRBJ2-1,CASSLSRAEGNEQFF
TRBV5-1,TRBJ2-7,CASSWNEVSSYEQYF
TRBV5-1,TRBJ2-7,CASSFGTGLSYEQYF
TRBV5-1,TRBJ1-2,CASSSNPDRGEGYTF
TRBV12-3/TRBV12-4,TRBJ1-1,CASSSKVNTEAFF
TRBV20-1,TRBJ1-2,CSALTGAYGYTF
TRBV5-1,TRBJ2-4,CASSADVDRGRFFQYF
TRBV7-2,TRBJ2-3,CASSSQRRGTDTQYF
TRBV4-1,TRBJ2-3,CASSPRGDQLRTDTQYF
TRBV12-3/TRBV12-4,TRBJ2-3,CASSRGTSGVTDTQYF
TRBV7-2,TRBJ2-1,CASSYSWGPGNEQFF
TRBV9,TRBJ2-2,CASSAAGGATGELFF
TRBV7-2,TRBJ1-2,CASSLEPGQGYGYTF
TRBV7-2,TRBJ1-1,CASHNNRGDEAFF
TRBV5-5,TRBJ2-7,CASSWGQVSSYEQYF
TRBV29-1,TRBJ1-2,CSVEDLNGYTF
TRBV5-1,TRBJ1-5,CASSLPQASNQPQHF
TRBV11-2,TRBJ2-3,CASIPGTSGSGGITDTQYF